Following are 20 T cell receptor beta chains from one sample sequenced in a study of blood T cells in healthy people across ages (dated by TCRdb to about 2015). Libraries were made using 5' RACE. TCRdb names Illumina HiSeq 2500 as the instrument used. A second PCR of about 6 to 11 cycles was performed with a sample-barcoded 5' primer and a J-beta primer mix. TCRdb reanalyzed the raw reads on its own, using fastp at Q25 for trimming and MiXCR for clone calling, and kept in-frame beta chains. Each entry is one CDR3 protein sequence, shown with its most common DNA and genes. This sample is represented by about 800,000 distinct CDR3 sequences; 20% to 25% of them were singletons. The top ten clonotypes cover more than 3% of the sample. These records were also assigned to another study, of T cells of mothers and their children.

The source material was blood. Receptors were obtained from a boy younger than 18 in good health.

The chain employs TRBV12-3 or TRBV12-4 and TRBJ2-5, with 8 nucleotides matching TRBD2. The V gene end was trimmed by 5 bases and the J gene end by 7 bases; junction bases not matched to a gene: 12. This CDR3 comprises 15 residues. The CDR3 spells CASSPQAGDPGTQYF. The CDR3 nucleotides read TGTGCCAGCAGTCCGCAAGCGGGAGACCCGGGGACCCAGTACTTC.

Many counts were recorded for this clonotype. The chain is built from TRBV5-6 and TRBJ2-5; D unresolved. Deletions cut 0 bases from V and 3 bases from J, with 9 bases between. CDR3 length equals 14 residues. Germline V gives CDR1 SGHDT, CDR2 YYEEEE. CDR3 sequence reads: CASSLGFLKETQYF. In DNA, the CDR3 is TGTGCCAGCAGCTTGGGTTTCCTAAAAGAGACCCAGTACTTC.

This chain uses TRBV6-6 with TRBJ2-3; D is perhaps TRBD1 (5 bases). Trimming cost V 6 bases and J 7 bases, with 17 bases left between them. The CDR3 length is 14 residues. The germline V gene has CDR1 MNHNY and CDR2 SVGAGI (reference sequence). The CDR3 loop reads CASRQASGSHTQYF. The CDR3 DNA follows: TGTGCCAGCAGACAAGCCTCAGGGTCCCATACGCAGTATTTT.

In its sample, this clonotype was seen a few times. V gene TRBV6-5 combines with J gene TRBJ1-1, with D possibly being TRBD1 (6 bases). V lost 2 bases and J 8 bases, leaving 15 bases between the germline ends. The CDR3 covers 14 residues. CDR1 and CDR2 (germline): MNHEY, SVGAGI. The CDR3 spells CASSYRLGGSEAFF. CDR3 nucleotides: TGTGCCAGCAGTTACAGACTAGGGGGGTCGGAAGCTTTCTTT.

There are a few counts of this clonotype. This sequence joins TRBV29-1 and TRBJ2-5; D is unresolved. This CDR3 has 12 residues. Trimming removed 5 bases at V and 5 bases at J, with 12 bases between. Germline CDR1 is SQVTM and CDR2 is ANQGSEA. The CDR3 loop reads CSVFVGEETQYF. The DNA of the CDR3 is TGCAGCGTTTTCGTAGGAGAGGAGACCCAGTACTTC.

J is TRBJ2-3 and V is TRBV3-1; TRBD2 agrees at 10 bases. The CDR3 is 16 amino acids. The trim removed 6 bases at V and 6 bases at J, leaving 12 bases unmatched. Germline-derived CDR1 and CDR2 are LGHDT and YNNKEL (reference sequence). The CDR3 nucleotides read TGTGCCAGCAGATTAAGAGCGGGGGGGCAAGGGGATACGCAGTATTTT. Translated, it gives CASRLRAGGQGDTQYF.

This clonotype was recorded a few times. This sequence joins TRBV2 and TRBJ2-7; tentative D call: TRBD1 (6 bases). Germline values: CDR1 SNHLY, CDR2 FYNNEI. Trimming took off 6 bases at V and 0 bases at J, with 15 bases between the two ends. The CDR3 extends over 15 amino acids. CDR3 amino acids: CASSRPEDSSYEQYF. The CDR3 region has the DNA TGTGCCAGCAGCCGGCCCGAGGACAGCTCCTACGAGCAGTACTTC.

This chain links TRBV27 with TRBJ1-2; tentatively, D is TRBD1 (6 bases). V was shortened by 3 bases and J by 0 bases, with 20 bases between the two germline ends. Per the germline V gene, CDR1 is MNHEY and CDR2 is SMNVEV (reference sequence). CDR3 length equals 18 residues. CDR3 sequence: CASSFLVGHRESNYGYTF. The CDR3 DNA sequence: TGTGCCAGCAGTTTCCTTGTAGGACACAGGGAATCTAACTATGGCTACACCTTC.

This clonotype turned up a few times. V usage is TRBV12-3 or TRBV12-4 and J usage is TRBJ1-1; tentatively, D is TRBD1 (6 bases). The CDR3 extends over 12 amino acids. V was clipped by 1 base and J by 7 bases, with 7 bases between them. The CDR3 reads CASSLGTDEAFF. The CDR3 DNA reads TGTGCCAGCAGTTTAGGGACAGATGAAGCTTTCTTT.

CDR3 amino acids: CASSLEGTHPYEQYF. CDR3 in DNA: TGTGCCAGCAGTTTGGAGGGGACTCATCCCTACGAGCAGTACTTC. The rearrangement links TRBV28 to TRBJ2-5; possible D gene TRBD2, 6 bases. The DNA end favors TRBJ2-7, so the J call may be wrong. CDR1 and CDR2 from the germline V gene are MDHEN and SYDVKM. This CDR3 is 15 amino acids long.

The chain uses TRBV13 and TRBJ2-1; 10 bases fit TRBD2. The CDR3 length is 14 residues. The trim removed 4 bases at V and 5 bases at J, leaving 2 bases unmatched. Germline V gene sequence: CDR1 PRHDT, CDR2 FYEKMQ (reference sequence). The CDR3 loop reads CASSCGLADNEQFF. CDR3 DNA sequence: TGTGCCAGCAGCTGCGGACTAGCGGACAATGAGCAGTTCTTC.

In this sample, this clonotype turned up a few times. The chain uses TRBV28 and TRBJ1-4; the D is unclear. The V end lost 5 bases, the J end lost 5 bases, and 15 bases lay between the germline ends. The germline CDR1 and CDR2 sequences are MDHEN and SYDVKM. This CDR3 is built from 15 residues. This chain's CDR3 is CASSPQLSGNEKLFF. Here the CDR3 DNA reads TGTGCCAGCAGTCCTCAATTATCCGGGAATGAAAAACTGTTTTTT.

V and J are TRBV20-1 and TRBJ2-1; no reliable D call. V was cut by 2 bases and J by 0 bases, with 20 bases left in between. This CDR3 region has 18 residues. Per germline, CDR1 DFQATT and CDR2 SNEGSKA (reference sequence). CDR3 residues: CSARQYSGEFSSYNEQFF. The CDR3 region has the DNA TGCAGTGCTAGACAGTATTCTGGAGAATTTTCCTCCTACAATGAGCAGTTCTTC.

As DNA, the CDR3 is TGTGCCAGCCGGCTTCCGGGGGGGGACTCCTACGAGCAGTACTTC. It specifies CASRLPGGDSYEQYF. The chain combines TRBV11-2 with TRBJ2-7; 8 bases map to TRBD2. The J segment lost 0 bases and the V segment lost 8 bases, leaving 9 bases of the junction unmatched. This CDR3 region has 15 residues. Germline CDR1 and CDR2: SGHAT and FQNNGV.

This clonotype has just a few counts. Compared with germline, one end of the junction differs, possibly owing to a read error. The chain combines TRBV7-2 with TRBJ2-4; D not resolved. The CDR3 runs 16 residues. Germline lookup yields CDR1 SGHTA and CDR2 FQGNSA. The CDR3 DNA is TGTGCCAGCAGCTTAGATCCCGCTGGAGCCAAAAACATTCAGCACTTC. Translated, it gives CASSLDPAGAKNIQHF.

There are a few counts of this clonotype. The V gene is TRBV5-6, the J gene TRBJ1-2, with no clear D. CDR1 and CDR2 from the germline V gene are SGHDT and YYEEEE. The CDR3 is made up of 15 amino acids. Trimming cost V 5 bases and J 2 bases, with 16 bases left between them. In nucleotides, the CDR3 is TGTGCCAGCAGAACGTTTGGAGTATCCAACTATGGCTACACCTTC. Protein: CASRTFGVSNYGYTF.

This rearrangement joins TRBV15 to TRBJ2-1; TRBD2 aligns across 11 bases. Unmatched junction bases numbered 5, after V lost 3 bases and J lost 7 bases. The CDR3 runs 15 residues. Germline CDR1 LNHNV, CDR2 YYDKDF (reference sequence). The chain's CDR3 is CATSRTSGIANEQFF. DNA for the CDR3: TGTGCCACCAGCAGGACTAGCGGGATAGCGAATGAGCAGTTCTTC.

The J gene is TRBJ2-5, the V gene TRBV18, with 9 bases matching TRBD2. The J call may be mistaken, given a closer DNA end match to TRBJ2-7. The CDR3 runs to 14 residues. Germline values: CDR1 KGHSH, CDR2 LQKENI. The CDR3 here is CASSRQAGGYEQYF. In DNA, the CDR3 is TGTGCCAGCTCCCGCCAGGCGGGAGGGTACGAGCAGTACTTC.

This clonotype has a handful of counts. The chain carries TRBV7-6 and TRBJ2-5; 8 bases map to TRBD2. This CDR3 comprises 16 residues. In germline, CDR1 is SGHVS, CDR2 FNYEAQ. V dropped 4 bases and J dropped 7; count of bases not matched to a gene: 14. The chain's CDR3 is CASSSPGLAGFGTQYF. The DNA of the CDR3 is TGTGCCAGCAGCTCACCGGGGCTAGCGGGTTTCGGGACCCAGTACTTC.

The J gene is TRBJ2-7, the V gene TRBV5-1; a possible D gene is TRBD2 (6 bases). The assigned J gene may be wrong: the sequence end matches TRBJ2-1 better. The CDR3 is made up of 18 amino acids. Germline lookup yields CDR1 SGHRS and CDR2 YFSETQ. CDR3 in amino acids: CASSPSDEGGWFYNEQFF. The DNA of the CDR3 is TGCGCCAGCAGCCCATCTGACGAGGGAGGATGGTTCTACAATGAGCAGTTCTTC.